Listed here is a single T cell receptor (beta chain). Its antigen is currently unknown. The ends were cut back, 3 bases at V and 2 bases at J, with 14 bases in the middle. CDR3 length: 15 residues. Germline CDR1 LNHDA, CDR2 SQIVND (reference sequence). Genomic DNA in a quantity of about 2 micrograms was derived from cryopreserved PBMCs for TCR beta libraries. This entry is derived from a study of cytotoxic CD8 clonotypes in ibrutinib-treated CLL. Study-level background: Partial responders around 24, complete 2; around twelve progressed and about 14 stayed in remission by median around 71 months. General study results and limits: Sample timing was unmatched between remission and later-progressing patients; lymph nodes unstudied.

Sequenced by immunoSEQ multiplex PCR; TCRdb stores in-frame clones only, minus some. The sample includes more than 200,000 clones, about four fifths of them seen just once. The source is a human donor with chronic lymphocytic leukemia. The starting material was PBMCs, obtained after 12 months of ibrutinib treatment. V usage is TRBV19 and J usage is TRBJ2-7; D is unclear. CDR3 loop: CASSIDTVFTYEQYF. The CDR3 DNA reads as TGTGCCAGTAGTATTGATACAGTTTTCACCTACGAGCAGTACTTC.